Included here is one TCR beta chain sequence, with context. Only one count was recorded for this clone. Its recognized antigen is unknown. Within one base of it there is no much larger clone, and no base qualities were kept. The data are from a study of a mutant IDH1 vaccine in newly diagnosed glioma (dated by TCRdb to about 2021). Looking at the study overall: Patients were given eight vaccinations, in weeks 1, 3, 5, 7, 11, 15, 19 and 23, which matched visits V03 through V10. Vaccination was initiated 4-6 weeks after radiotherapy alone, or concurrently with temozolomide cycles in the chemotherapy-containing groups. Of the approximately 29 treated patients, approximately 62% were male and approximately 38% were female, and a mean age of approximately 40 years was recorded. Prior to enrollment, standard therapy consisting of radiotherapy alone, temozolomide alone, or radiochemotherapy with temozolomide had been administered to patients, with the combination being received by most patients. Peripheral blood was collected at six visits: V03 (baseline), V05, V07, V10, V12 and V13. Longitudinal TCRB deep sequencing was done for some 26 treated patients, wherever samples were available for exploratory analyses. General findings and caveats noted by the study authors: No apparent relationship was observed between pseudoprogression and alterations in the top peripheral T cell clonotypes detected by TCRB sequencing. The authors stated that sample limitations prevented analyses of patient blood samples from being reproduced. PBMC samples for TCRB deep sequencing were selected based on availability. Immune responses induced by the vaccine were seen in 90% to 95% of patients across multiple MHC alleles.

Germline trimming: 5 bases from V, 1 base from J; junction bases outside gene matches: 9. Spanning cysteine to phenylalanine, the CDR3 consists of 16 amino acids. The read is trimmed to its CDR3 DNA, 48 bases read in frame from base 1. Sequences SGHTA (CDR1) and FQGNSA (CDR2) are obtained from the germline V gene. The protocol used for the library was the immunoSEQ multiplex PCR assay. Rearranged TCR beta chain sequences were amplified with the hsTCRB Kit following the manufacturer's protocol. An Illumina MiSeq was used to sequence the TCRB libraries. In the paper's pipeline: The kit vendor's proprietary platform handled demultiplexing, trimming and gene mapping. The source is immuneACCESS, and TCRdb retained only in-frame sequences with V and J called. Part of the clones is not carried over; for the studies checked, unresolved V genes explain less than half of this, and the remainder is unexplained. Clonal size and the V and J genes are those of that table, whereas D and trimming came from the DNA. This sample gives about 53,000 clones in total; roughly 82% of them show up just once. The ten largest clones capture approximately 3% of the sample.

The sample's time point label, in plain terms: week 5, during vaccination. A 20-mer mutant IDH1 peptide at 300 micrograms in Montanide made up each vaccine dose, which was injected subcutaneously together with topical imiquimod. The donors had newly diagnosed IDH1-mutant astrocytomas of WHO grade 3 or 4 that showed loss of nuclear ATRX. The samples were drawn from NOA16, a multicentre, single-arm, open-label phase I trial in Germany that tested a mutant IDH1 peptide vaccine in humans for the first time. Genomic DNA for TCRB sequencing was extracted from EDTA blood using the DNeasy Blood and Tissue Kit.

The input for sequencing was PBMCs, taken from a glioma patient whose treatment included an IDH1 peptide vaccine. Recombination linked TRBV7-2 to TRBJ2-3; a stretch of 7 junction bases matches TRBD2. The origin of this receptor is a woman aged 18-29 years with glioma. Some clones in this sample may be carry-over from other donors' samples. For the CDR3, the sequence is CASSPTLLAGTDTQYF. Here is the DNA: TGTGCCAGCAGCCCTACCCTGCTAGCGGGCACAGATACGCAGTATTTT.